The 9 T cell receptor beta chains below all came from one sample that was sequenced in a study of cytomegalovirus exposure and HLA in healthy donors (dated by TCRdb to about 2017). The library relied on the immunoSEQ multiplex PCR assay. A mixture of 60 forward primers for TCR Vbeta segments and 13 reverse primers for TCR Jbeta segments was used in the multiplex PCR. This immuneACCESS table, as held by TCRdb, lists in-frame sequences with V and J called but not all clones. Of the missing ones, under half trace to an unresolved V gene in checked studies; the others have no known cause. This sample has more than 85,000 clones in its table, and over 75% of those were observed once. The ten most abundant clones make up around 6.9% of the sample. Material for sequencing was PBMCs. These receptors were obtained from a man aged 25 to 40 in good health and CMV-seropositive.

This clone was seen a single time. The DNA for the CDR3 is TGTGCCAGCAGCTTGGAGGGTTTGGTAGCGGGGGAGACCCAGTACTTC. It codes for CASSLEGLVAGETQYF. The rearrangement joins TRBV5-4 to TRBJ2-5; 8 nucleotides agree with TRBD2. The junction had 9 bases not matched to a gene; V was cut back by 0 bases and J by 5 bases. This CDR3 is 16 amino acids long. CDR1 and CDR2 from the germline V gene are SGHNT and YYREEE (reference sequence).

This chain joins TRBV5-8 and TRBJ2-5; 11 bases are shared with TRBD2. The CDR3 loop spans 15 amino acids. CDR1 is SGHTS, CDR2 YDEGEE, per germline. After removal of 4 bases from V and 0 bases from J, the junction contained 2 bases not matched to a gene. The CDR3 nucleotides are TGTGCCAGCAGCCCGGGACTAGCGGACCAAGAGACCCAGTACTTC. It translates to CASSPGLADQETQYF.

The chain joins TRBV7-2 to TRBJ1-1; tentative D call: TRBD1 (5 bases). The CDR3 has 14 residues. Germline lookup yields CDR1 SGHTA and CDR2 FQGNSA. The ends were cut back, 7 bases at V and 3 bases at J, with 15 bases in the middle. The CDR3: CASTKGVEDTEAFF. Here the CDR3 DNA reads TGTGCCAGCACCAAAGGGGTAGAGGACACTGAAGCTTTCTTT. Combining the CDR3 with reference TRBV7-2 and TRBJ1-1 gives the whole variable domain GAGVSQSPSNKVTEKGKDVELRCDPISGHTALYWYRQSLGQGLEFLIYFQGNSAPDKSGLPSDRFSAERTGGSVSTLTIQRTQQEDSAVYLCASTKGVEDTEAFFGQGTRLTVV.

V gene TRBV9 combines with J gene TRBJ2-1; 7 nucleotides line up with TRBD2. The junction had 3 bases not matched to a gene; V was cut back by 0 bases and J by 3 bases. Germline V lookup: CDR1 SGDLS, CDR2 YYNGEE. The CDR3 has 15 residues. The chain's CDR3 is CASSVEGGGYNEQFF. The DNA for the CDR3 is TGTGCCAGCAGCGTAGAAGGCGGGGGCTACAATGAGCAGTTCTTC. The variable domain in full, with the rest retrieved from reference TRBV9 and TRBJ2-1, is DSGVTQTPKHLITATGQRVTLRCSPRSGDLSVYWYQQSLDQGLQFLIQYYNGEERAKGNILERFSAQQFPDLHSELNLSSLELGDSALYFCASSVEGGGYNEQFFGPGTRLTVL.

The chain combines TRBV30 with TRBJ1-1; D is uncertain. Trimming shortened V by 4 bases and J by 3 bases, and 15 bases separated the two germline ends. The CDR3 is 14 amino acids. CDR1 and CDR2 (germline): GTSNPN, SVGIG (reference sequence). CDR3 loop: CAWIAGRIDTEAFF. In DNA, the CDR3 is TGTGCCTGGATTGCCGGGAGGATTGACACTGAAGCTTTCTTT.

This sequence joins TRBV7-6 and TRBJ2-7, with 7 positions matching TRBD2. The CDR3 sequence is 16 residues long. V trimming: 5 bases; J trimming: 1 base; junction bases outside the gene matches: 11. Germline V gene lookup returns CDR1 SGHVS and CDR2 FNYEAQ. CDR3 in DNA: TGTGCCAGCAGCGAAGCGGGATCCTTAGAATCCTACGAGCAGTACTTC. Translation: CASSEAGSLESYEQYF.

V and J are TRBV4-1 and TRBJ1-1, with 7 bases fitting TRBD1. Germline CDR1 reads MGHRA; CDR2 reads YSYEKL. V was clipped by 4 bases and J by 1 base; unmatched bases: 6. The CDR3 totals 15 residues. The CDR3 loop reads CASSPEGAQNTEAFF. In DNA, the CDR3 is TGCGCCAGCAGCCCTGAGGGGGCTCAGAACACTGAAGCTTTCTTT.

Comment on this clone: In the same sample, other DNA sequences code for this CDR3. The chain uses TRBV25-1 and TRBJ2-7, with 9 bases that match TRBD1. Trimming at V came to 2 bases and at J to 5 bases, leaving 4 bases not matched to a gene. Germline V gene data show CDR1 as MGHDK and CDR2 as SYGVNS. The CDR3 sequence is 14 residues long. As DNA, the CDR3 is TGTGCCAGCAGTGAAGGGACAGGGTGGCACGAGCAGTACTTC. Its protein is CASSEGTGWHEQYF.

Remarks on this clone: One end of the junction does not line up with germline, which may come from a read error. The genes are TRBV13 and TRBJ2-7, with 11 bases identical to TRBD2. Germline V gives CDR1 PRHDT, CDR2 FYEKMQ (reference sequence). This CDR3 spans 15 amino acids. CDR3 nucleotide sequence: TGTGCCAGCACCTTAGCGGGGGGGAGCTCCTACGAGCAGTACTTC. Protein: CASTLAGGSSYEQYF.